This TCR beta chain was identified during a study of T cell responses to AZD1222 COVID-19 vaccine. Findings of the study overall: Close to half of spike-specific TCRs reportedly recognize unmutated variant regions.

Produced via immunoSEQ multiplex PCR; TCRdb's table is partial and in-frame only. The sample comprises some 150,000 clones, around 92% of which are singletons, and 2.5% to 3% rests with the top ten. With regard to this clone: The target antigen is unknown.

The CDR3 covers 12 residues. The germline CDR1 and CDR2 sequences are LGHNA and YSLEER. Trimming at V came to 4 bases and at J to 15 bases, leaving 7 bases not matched to a gene. The rearrangement links TRBV4-3 to TRBJ2-1; TRBD2 agrees at 9 bases. This clonotype was obtained from an adult in good health. Sequences were derived from peripheral blood, sampled on day 0 of AZD1222 vaccination. CDR3 sequence (DNA): TGCGCCAGCAGCCCCTCTAGCGGGAAGAGGTTCTTC. The encoded protein is CASSPSSGKRFF.